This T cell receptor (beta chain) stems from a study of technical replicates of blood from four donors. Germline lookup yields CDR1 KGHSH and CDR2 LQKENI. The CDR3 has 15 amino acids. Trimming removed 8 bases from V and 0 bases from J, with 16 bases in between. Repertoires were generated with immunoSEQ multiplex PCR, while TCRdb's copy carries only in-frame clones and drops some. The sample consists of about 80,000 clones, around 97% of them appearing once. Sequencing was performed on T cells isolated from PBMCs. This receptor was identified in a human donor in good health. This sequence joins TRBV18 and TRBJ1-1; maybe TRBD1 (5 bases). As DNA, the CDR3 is TGTGCCAGCCGGTCCCCGGGGGGAATGAACACTGAAGCTTTCTTT. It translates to CASRSPGGMNTEAFF.